Sequencing of this TCR beta chain was carried out in a study of T-cell reconstitution after alpha-beta-depleted transplantation in children. Germline V gene sequence: CDR1 KGHSH, CDR2 LQKENI. This CDR3 spans 15 amino acids. V was cut by 2 bases and J by 5 bases, with 15 bases left in between. A few counts support this clonotype. The antigen remains unidentified. Study outcomes and limitations: Roughly two months post-transplant, alpha-beta T cells reportedly originated from several hundred graft clones that had expanded. Surviving recipient T cells and intrathymic progenitors accounted for some patients' high TCRbeta diversity at day 60. A year post-transplant, T-cell counts and diversity derived mostly from newly produced T cells.

Preparation of the TCRbeta library used unique molecular identifiers. A single record per CDR3 protein comes from TCRdb applying MiXCR to the PCR reads. The table records under 150,000 distinct CDR3 sequences, 9.7% of them present only once. The chain recombines TRBV18 with TRBJ1-2; D possibly corresponds to TRBD1 (6 bases). The sequence came from a girl younger than two who had a stem cell transplant for combined immunodeficiency, so the T cells may come from the graft donor. Sequences were derived from PBMCs, mostly from graft donor cells, sampled 180 days after TCRalphabeta/CD19-depleted stem cell transplant. Written as DNA, the CDR3 is TGTGCCAGCTCACCATTTGCGGACAGCTTTTATGGCTACACCTTC. Protein product: CASSPFADSFYGYTF.